The clone carrying this TCR beta chain was seen more than once but under ten times. Its antigen is unidentified. Other DNA sequences within the sample encode an identical CDR3. Repertoires were generated with immunoSEQ multiplex PCR, while TCRdb's copy carries only in-frame clones and drops some. The sample yields roughly 110,000 clones, about 85% seen once. These data belong to a study of T cell responses to AZD1222 COVID-19 vaccine. Whole-study results and caveats: There were repertoire samples only from the period after the peak T cell response. Increases in Spike-specific TCR breadth and depth were seen after two AZD1222 doses.

The CDR3 consists of 15 residues. V was trimmed by 1 base and J by 0 bases, leaving 6 bases between them. Germline lookup yields CDR1 MNHEY and CDR2 SVGAGI. Sample: peripheral blood, taken 28 days after the second AZD1222 dose. The chain combines TRBV6-5 with TRBJ1-4; D uncertain. The sequence was collected from an adult who received the AZD1222 COVID-19 vaccine. Here the CDR3 DNA reads TGTGCCAGCAGTTACTTCGGAGCAACTAATGAAAAACTGTTTTTT. It codes for CASSYFGATNEKLFF.